A single sample gave rise to the 8 T cell receptor beta chains below, sequenced in a study of identical twins. A single record per CDR3 protein comes from TCRdb applying MiXCR to the 5' RACE reads. Found here are about 240,000 distinct CDR3 sequences, about 10% of them singletons; the top ten hold 10%. Sequenced input: memory T cells sorted from blood. Receptor source: a man aged 50-59 years in good health.

A few counts support this clonotype. The chain joins TRBV5-1 to TRBJ1-2; 10 nucleotides agree with TRBD1. Germline CDR1 is SGHRS and CDR2 is YFSETQ. CDR3 length: 16 residues. J lost 6 bases, V lost 4 bases, and 12 bases had no gene match. This CDR3 is CASSPGSGTGVHGYTF. The CDR3 bases are TGCGCCAGCAGCCCGGGATCCGGGACAGGGGTACATGGCTACACCTTC. Complete variable domain (other parts from reference TRBV5-1 and TRBJ1-2): KAGVTQTPRYLIKTRGQQVTLSCSPISGHRSVSWYQQTPGQGLQFLFEYFSETQRNKGNFPGRFSGRQFSNSRSEMNVSTLELGDSALYLCASSPGSGTGVHGYTFGSGTRLTVV.

This rearrangement joins TRBV7-2 to TRBJ2-7; possibly TRBD2 for D (6 bases). From germline, CDR1 is SGHTA and CDR2 FQGNSA. Trimming pared 8 bases from V and 3 bases from J, leaving 11 bases between. This CDR3 region has 12 residues. Here the CDR3 reads CASGPGVYEQYF. The DNA of the CDR3 is TGTGCCAGCGGCCCGGGGGTCTACGAGCAGTACTTC.

This clonotype was seen at least ten times. This chain joins TRBV12-3 or TRBV12-4 and TRBJ2-6; D is unclear. V lost 8 bases and J 0 bases, leaving 5 bases between the germline ends. CDR3 size: 13 residues. Written as DNA, the CDR3 is TGTGCCAGCGGGTACTCTGGGGCCAACGTCCTGACTTTC. Its translation is CASGYSGANVLTF.

The chain links TRBV18 to TRBJ1-5; the D is unclear. V was clipped by 3 bases and J by 4 bases, with 10 bases between them. CDR3 length: 14 residues. The germline V gene encodes CDR1 KGHSH and CDR2 LQKENI. The CDR3 sequence is CASSPDGGNQPQHF. Written as DNA, the CDR3 is TGTGCCAGCTCACCGGACGGAGGAAATCAGCCCCAGCATTTT.

This clonotype was observed many times. The chain combines TRBV7-2 with TRBJ2-7; 7 nucleotides agree with TRBD2. Germline CDR1 is SGHTA and CDR2 is FQGNSA. This CDR3 contains 14 residues. J was trimmed by 4 bases and V by 3 bases; bases with no gene match: 6. CDR3 sequence: CASSLRASGYEQYF. The CDR3 bases are TGTGCCAGCAGCTTGAGGGCTAGCGGATACGAGCAGTACTTC.

On this clonotype itself: A read error is possible here, since a much larger clone lies one base away. The chain has TRBV4-1 and TRBJ1-2; D remains unclear. The V and J ends lost 2 bases and 4 bases respectively, with 14 bases between them. The CDR3 loop spans 15 amino acids. Germline V CDR1 and CDR2: MGHRA, YSYEKL. CDR3 region: CASSQQAYTGYGYTF. Here the CDR3 DNA reads TGCGCCAGCAGCCAACAGGCATATACGGGCTATGGCTACACCTTC.

This clonotype was seen ten or more times. This chain links TRBV20-1 with TRBJ1-5; D is ambiguous. CDR3 length equals 15 residues. V lost 0 bases and J lost 3, with 12 bases in between. Germline CDR1 and CDR2: DFQATT and SNEGSKA (reference sequence). The CDR3 here is CSARDRGRPNQPQHF. The CDR3 region has the DNA TGCAGTGCTAGAGATCGAGGCAGACCCAATCAGCCCCAGCATTTT.

The chain carries TRBV7-2 and TRBJ1-2, with 7 bases that match TRBD1. The length of the CDR3 is 15 residues. Germline V gives CDR1 SGHTA, CDR2 FQGNSA. V dropped 4 bases and J dropped 0; count of bases not matched to a gene: 5. The CDR3 loop is CASSSLGTANYGYTF. CDR3 sequence (DNA): TGTGCCAGCAGCTCTTTGGGGACAGCTAACTATGGCTACACCTTC.